This T cell receptor (beta chain) was recorded in a study of T-cell reconstitution after alpha-beta-depleted transplantation in children. The study's findings and limits: A year post-transplant, T-cell counts and diversity derived mostly from newly produced T cells.

Trimming left V 3 bases short and J 7 bases short, with 12 bases between. The CDR3 has 14 residues. The TCRbeta library was prepared with unique molecular identifiers. TCRdb recomputed calls from the PCR reads with MiXCR, one row per CDR3 protein. In the table there are some 830,000 distinct CDR3 sequences, roughly 15% of which are singletons. A word on this clonotype: Antigen specificity is unknown.

The sequencing used PBMCs, mostly from graft donor cells, collected 360 days after TCRalphabeta/CD19-depleted stem cell transplant. This sequence joins TRBV12-3 or TRBV12-4 and TRBJ1-4; D is possibly TRBD1 (5 bases). This receptor was taken from a male patient younger than 18 who had a stem cell transplant for acute lymphoblastic leukemia, so the T cells may come from the graft donor. This chain's CDR3 is CASSFWSRAEKLFF. CDR3 nucleotide sequence: TGTGCCAGCAGTTTTTGGTCCAGGGCTGAAAAACTGTTTTTT.